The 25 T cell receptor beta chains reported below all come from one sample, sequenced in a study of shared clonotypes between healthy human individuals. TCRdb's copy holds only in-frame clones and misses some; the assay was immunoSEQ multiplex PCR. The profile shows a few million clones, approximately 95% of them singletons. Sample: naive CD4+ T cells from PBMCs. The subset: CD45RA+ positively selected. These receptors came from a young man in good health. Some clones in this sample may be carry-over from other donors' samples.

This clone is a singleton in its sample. The chain's CDR3 is CALGVSELDYGYTF. CDR3 nucleotide sequence: TGCGCGTTGGGGGTATCCGAATTAGACTATGGCTACACCTTC. The V gene is TRBV29-1, the J gene TRBJ1-2; TRBD1 might be the D (5 bases). The CDR3 loop spans 14 amino acids. The germline CDR1 and CDR2 sequences are SQVTM and ANQGSEA.

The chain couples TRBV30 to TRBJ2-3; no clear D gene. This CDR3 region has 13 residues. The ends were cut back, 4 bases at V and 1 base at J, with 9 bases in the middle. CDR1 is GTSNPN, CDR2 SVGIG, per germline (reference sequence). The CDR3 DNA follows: TGTGCCTGGAATGTTCTAGGCACAGATACGCAGTATTTT. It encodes CAWNVLGTDTQYF.

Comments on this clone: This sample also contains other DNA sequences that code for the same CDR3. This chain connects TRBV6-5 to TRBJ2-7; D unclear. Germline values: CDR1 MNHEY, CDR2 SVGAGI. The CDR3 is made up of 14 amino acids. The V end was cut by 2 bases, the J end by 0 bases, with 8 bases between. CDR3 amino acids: CASSYAGSSYEQYF. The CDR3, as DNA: TGTGCCAGCAGTTACGCCGGCAGCTCCTACGAGCAGTACTTC.

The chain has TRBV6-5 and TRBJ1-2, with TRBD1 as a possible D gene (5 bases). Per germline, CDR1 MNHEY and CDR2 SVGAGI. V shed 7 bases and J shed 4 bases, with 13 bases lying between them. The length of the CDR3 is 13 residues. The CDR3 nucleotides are TGTGCCAGCACGATAGACAGTCGCTATGGCTACACCTTC. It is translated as CASTIDSRYGYTF.

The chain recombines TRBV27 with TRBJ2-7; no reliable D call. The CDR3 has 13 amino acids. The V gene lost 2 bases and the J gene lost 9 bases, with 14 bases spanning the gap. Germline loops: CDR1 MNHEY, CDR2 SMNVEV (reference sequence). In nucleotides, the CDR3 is TGTGCCAGCAGTTTACGGTCCAGCCGCGGGCAGTACTTC. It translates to CASSLRSSRGQYF.

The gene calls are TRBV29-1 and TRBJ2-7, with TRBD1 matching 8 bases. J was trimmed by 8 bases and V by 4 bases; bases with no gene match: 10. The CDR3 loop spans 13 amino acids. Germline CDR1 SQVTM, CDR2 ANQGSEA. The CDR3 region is CSVGTGTSHQQYF. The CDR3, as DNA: TGCAGCGTTGGGACAGGGACAAGTCACCAGCAGTACTTC.

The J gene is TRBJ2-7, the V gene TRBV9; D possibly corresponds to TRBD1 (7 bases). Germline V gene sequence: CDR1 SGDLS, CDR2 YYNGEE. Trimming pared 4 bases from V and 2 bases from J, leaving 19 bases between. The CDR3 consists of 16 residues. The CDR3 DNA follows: TGTGCCAGCAGCCGGATGGGGGGACAGTATACCTACGAGCAGTACTTC. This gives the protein CASSRMGGQYTYEQYF. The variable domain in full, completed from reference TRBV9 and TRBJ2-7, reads DSGVTQTPKHLITATGQRVTLRCSPRSGDLSVYWYQQSLDQGLQFLIQYYNGEERAKGNILERFSAQQFPDLHSELNLSSLELGDSALYFCASSRMGGQYTYEQYFGPGTRLTVT.

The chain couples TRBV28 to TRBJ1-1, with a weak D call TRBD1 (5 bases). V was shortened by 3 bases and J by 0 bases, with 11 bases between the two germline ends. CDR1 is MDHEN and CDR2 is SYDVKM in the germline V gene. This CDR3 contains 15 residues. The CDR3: CASSFLGGVNTEAFF. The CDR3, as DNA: TGTGCCAGCAGTTTTCTGGGGGGGGTGAACACTGAAGCTTTCTTT.

CDR3 in amino acids: CASSANQNTEAFF. Here the CDR3 DNA reads TGTGCCAGCAGCGCGAACCAAAACACTGAAGCTTTCTTT. The V and J genes are TRBV2 and TRBJ1-1; D remains unclear. This CDR3 contains 13 residues. Trimming cost V 6 bases and J 2 bases, with 10 bases left between them. Looked up from germline, CDR1 is SNHLY and CDR2 is FYNNEI.

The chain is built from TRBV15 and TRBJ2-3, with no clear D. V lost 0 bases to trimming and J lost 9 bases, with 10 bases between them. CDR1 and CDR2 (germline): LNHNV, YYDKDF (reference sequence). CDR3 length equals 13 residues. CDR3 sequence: CATSRDRETTQYF. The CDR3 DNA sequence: TGTGCCACCAGCAGAGATCGCGAGACGACGCAGTATTTT.

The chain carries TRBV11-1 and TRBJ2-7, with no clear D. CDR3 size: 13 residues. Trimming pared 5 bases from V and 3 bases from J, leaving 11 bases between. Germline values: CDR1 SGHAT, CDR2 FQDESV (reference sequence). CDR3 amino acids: CASSRQVDYEQYF. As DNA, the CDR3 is TGTGCCAGCAGCCGCCAGGTGGACTACGAGCAGTACTTC.

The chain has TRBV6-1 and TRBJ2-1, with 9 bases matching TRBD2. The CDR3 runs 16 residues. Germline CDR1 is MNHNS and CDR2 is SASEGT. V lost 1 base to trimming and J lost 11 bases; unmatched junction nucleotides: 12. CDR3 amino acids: CASSEGYRQAGGKQFF. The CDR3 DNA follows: TGTGCCAGCAGTGAAGGGTATCGCCAAGCGGGAGGAAAGCAGTTCTTC.

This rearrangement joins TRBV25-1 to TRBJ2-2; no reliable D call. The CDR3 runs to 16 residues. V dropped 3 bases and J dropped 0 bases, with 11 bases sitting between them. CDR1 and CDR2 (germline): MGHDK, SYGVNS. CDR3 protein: CASSDSTPPNTGELFF. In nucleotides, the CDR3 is TGTGCCAGCAGTGATTCAACACCCCCGAACACCGGGGAGCTGTTTTTT.

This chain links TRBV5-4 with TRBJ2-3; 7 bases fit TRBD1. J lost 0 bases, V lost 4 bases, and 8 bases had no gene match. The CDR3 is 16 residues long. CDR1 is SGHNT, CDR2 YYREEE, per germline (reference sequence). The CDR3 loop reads CASSRMGTVSTDTQYF. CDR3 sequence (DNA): TGTGCCAGCAGCCGAATGGGGACAGTTAGCACAGATACGCAGTATTTT.

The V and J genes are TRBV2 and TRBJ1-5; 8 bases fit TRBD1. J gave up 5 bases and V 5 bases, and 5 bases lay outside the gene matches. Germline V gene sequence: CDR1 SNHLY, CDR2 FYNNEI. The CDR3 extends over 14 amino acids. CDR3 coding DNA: TGTGCCAGCAGTTCGACAGGGGCGCATCAGCCCCAGCATTTT. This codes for CASSSTGAHQPQHF.

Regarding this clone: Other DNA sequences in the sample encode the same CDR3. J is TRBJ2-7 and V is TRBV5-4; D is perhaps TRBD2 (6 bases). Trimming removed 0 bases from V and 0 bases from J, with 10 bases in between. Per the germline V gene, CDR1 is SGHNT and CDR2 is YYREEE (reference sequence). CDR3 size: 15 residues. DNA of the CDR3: TGTGCCAGCAGCTTGGAGGAGGGAAGCTCCTACGAGCAGTACTTC. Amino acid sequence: CASSLEEGSSYEQYF.

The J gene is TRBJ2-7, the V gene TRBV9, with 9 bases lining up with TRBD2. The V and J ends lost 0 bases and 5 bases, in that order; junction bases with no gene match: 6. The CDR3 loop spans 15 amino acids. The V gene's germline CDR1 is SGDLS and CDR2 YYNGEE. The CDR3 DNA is TGTGCCAGCAGCGTAGCTGGGCGGGAGGGCGACGAGCAGTACTTC. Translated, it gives CASSVAGREGDEQYF.

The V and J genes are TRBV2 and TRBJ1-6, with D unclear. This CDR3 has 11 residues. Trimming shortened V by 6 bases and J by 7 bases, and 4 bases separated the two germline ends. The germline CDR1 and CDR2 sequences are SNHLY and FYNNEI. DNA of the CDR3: TGTGCCAGCAGGGGGAATTCACCCCTCCACTTT. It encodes CASRGNSPLHF.

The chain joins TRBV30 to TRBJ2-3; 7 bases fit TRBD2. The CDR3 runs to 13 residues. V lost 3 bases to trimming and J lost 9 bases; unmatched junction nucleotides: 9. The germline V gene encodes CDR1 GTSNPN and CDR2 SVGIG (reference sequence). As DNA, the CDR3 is TGTGCCTGGAGCTCCGGGACTACCAAGACGCAGTATTTT. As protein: CAWSSGTTKTQYF.

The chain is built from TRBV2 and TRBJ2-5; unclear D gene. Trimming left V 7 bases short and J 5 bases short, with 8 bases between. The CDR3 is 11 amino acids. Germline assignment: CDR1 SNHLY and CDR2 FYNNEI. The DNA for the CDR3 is TGTGCCAGCATAGTACGGGAGACCCAGTACTTC. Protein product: CASIVRETQYF.

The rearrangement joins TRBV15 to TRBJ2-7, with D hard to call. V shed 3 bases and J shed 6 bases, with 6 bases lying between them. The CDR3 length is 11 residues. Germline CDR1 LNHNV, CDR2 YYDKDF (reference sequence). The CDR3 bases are TGTGCCACCAGCAGTGAGTTCGAGCAGTACTTC. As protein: CATSSEFEQYF.

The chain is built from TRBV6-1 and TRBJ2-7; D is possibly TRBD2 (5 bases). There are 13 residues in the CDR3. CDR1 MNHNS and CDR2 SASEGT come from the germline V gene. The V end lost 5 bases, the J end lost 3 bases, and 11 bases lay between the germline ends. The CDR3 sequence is CASSRGGVYEQYF. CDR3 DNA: TGTGCCAGCAGTCGGGGTGGGGTCTACGAGCAGTACTTC.

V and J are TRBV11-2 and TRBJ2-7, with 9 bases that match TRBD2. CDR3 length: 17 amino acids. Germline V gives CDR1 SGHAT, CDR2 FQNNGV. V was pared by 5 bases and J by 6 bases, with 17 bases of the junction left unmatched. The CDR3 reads CASSALGMGLARGEQYF. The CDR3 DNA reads TGTGCCAGCAGCGCGCTCGGAATGGGACTAGCCAGGGGCGAGCAGTACTTC.

The CDR3 protein is CASSRLALTERYEQYF. CDR3 bases: TGTGCCAGCAGCCGGTTAGCGCTGACAGAACGTTACGAGCAGTACTTC. The rearrangement joins TRBV5-6 to TRBJ2-7; possibly TRBD1 or TRBD2 for D (5 bases each). In germline, CDR1 is SGHDT, CDR2 YYEEEE. The V end was cut by 4 bases, the J end by 4 bases, with 21 bases between. The CDR3 is 16 residues long.

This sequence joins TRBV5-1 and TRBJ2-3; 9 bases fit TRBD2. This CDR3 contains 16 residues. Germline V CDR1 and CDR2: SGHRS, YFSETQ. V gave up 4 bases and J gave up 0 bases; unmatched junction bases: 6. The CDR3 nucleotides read TGCGCCAGCAGCCATTTGACTAGCGGTAGCACAGATACGCAGTATTTT. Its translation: CASSHLTSGSTDTQYF.